Below, one T cell receptor (beta chain) is given with its context. Data came from immunoSEQ multiplex PCR; TCRdb stores just in-frame clones and leaves some out. The sample consists of 50,000 to 70,000 clones, about 78% of them appearing once. Per the germline V gene, CDR1 is WNHNN and CDR2 is SYGVQD (reference sequence). The CDR3 totals 15 residues. Trimming cost V 3 bases and J 8 bases; bases outside gene matches: 9. This record comes from a study of blood T cell repertoires in COVID-19. About the research overall: The origin of the acute and convalescent COVID-19 samples was the United States, Italy and Spain.

The receptor was derived from a middle-aged man with active or convalescent COVID-19. The V gene is TRBV10-1, the J gene TRBJ2-2, with 7 bases fitting TRBD1. The material sequenced was peripheral blood. CDR3 protein: CASSDLGPGQGELFF. CDR3 nucleotides: TGCGCCAGCAGTGACTTAGGACCGGGACAGGGGGAGCTGTTTTTT.